The 6 T cell receptor beta chains presented below share a single source sample, sequenced in a study of shared clonotypes between healthy human individuals. CD8 cells classed as naive were CD45RO-negative and positively selected for CCR7, excluding terminally differentiated effector memory CD45RA+ cells. TCRdb keeps only in-frame clones here, not all; method: immunoSEQ multiplex PCR. The sample includes about 680,000 clones, approximately 90% of them seen just once. The sample taken for sequencing was naive CD8+ T cells sorted from blood. Every receptor here comes from a man aged 30-40 years in good health.

The sample holds one count of this clone. This rearrangement joins TRBV10-1 to TRBJ2-3; 7 bases agree with TRBD2. The V and J ends lost 3 bases and 4 bases, in that order; junction bases with no gene match: 10. The length of the CDR3 is 16 residues. Germline V gene lookup returns CDR1 WNHNN and CDR2 SYGVQD (reference sequence). DNA for the CDR3: TGCGCCAGCAGTGATGCCGCAAGCGGGAACTCAGATACGCAGTATTTT. Residues: CASSDAASGNSDTQYF.

CDR3 DNA sequence: TGTGCCAGCAGCGTAGATGGGAGTGCCAAAAACATTCAGTACTTC. Translating gives CASSVDGSAKNIQYF. The V call is TRBV9, the J call TRBJ2-4, with D maybe TRBD2 (5 bases). Germline CDR1 SGDLS, CDR2 YYNGEE. Trimming took off 0 bases at V and 1 base at J, with 8 bases between the two ends. This CDR3 region has 15 residues.

This clone showed up just a few times. In the same sample, other DNA sequences code for this CDR3. The V gene is TRBV5-8, the J gene TRBJ1-5, with unresolved D. V lost 1 base and J 4 bases, leaving 0 bases between the germline ends. The germline gives CDR1 SGHTS, CDR2 YDEGEE. The CDR3 has 11 amino acids. The DNA for the CDR3 is TGTGCCAGCAGCTTGAATCAGCCCCAGCATTTT. It encodes CASSLNQPQHF. Full variable domain (missing parts from reference TRBV5-8 and TRBJ1-5): EAGVTQSPTHLIKTRGQQATLRCSPISGHTSVYWYQQALGLGLQFLLWYDEGEERNRGNFPPRFSGRQFPNYSSELNVNALELEDSALYLCASSLNQPQHFGDGTRLSIL.

This chain connects TRBV7-9 to TRBJ2-3; 7 bases line up with TRBD1. J lost 2 bases, V lost 9 bases, and 2 bases had no gene match. The CDR3 sequence is 12 residues long. Germline V lookup: CDR1 SEHNR, CDR2 FQNEAQ (reference sequence). For the CDR3, the DNA is TGTGCCAGGGGACAGATCACAGATACGCAGTATTTT. It codes for CARGQITDTQYF.

This chain connects TRBV15 to TRBJ1-5; D unresolved. V lost 5 bases and J lost 4, with 12 bases in between. Germline CDR1 is LNHNV and CDR2 is YYDKDF (reference sequence). This CDR3 has 14 amino acids. CDR3 DNA: TGTGCCACCAGCCTAAAGACCGGGAATCAGCCCCAGCATTTT. As protein: CATSLKTGNQPQHF.

The rearrangement joins TRBV27 to TRBJ2-3, with D possibly being TRBD2 (5 bases). The germline V and J ends were trimmed by 4 bases and 6 bases, with 14 bases remaining between them. Germline V gene sequence: CDR1 MNHEY, CDR2 SMNVEV (reference sequence). The CDR3 covers 14 residues. DNA for the CDR3: TGTGCCAGCAGTTCTCAGGACTCCCGGGATACGCAGTATTTT. Translating it yields CASSSQDSRDTQYF.